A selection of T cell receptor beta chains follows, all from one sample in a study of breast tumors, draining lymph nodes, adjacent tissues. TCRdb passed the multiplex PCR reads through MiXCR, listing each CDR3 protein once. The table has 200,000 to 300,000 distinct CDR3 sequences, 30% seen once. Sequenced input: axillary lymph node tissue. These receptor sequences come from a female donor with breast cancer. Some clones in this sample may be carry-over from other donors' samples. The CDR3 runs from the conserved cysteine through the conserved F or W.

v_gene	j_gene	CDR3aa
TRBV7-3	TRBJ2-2	CASSSSNTGELFF
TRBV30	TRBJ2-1	CAWSGSLIKYNEQFF
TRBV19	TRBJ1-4	CASSIEGRVEKLFF
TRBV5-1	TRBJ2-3	CASSLKGLADTQYF
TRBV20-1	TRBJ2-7	CSAETSGRGEQYF
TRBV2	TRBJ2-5	CASSRDGLQETQYF
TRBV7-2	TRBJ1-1	CASSPTRTGKNTVAFF
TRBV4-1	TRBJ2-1	CASSQRLPNEQFF
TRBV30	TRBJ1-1	CAWAPGGALTEAFF
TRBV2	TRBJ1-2	CASPAGAGYGYTF
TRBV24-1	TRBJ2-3	CATSPPRTSSPDTQYF
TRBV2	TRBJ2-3	CASSDLAGAGSTDTQYF
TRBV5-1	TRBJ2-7	CASSLGAAGGNHEQYF
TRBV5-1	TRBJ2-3	CASSSRERYTDTQYF
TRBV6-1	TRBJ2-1	CASSPSGLGLSSYNEQFF
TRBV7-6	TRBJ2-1	CASSMTSGSNEQFF
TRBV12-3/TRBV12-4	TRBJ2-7	CASSLGNLGEQYF
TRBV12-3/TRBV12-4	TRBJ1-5	CASSFGGARGGQPQHF
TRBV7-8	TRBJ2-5	CASSIAGTRETQYF
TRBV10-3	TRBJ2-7	CASSLASGYEQYF
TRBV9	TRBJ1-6	CASSAGLAGKSGDSPLHF
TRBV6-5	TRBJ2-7	CASRQPGQGPEQYF
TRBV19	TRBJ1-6	CASSDQGLSPLHF
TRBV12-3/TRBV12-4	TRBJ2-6	CASSETGGRGGANVLTF